This T cell receptor (beta chain) was recovered during a study of blood T cell repertoires in COVID-19. In the study overall: Both acute and convalescent COVID-19 samples were obtained from the United States, Italy and Spain. PBMCs, B-cell-depleted T cells, or T cells were the source of the cDNA or gDNA that made up the material.

The authors' processing: Nucleated cell number was recorded as an estimate derived from reference gene primer amplification. Clones were sequenced by immunoSEQ multiplex PCR, and TCRdb holds only the in-frame ones, with some missing. V and J calls and clone size are those listed in that table; D and trimming were worked out from the DNA. This table has 150,000 to 200,000 clones, approximately 88% appearing once. The CDR3 is 15 residues long. Germline V CDR1 and CDR2: MGHRA, YSYEKL. Trimming removed 4 bases at V and 8 bases at J, with 18 bases between. Patients from Seattle were sampled longitudinally, starting during active infection.

The chain combines TRBV4-1 with TRBJ2-1; D is ambiguous. This TCR came from a woman between 35 and 50 years old with COVID-19, enrolled during active disease. Sequencing input: peripheral blood. The DNA of the CDR3 is TGCGCCAGCAGCCCATTCGGATCGGCGGTCGATGAGCAGTTCTTC. Translating it yields CASSPFGSAVDEQFF.